What follows are 3 T cell receptor beta chains derived from one specimen sequenced in a study of identical twins. MiXCR, applied by TCRdb to the 5' RACE reads, yields one record per CDR3 protein. Of 510,000 or so distinct CDR3 sequences listed, roughly 15% are singletons. The sample was also reused in another study, on yellow fever vaccine responses in identical twins.

Sequenced input: CD4+ T cells sorted from blood. These receptors originate from a young woman in good health.

This clonotype was detected a few times. The J gene is TRBJ2-3, the V gene TRBV5-1, with TRBD2 matching 10 bases. V gave up 5 bases and J gave up 6 bases; unmatched junction bases: 9. This CDR3 spans 15 amino acids. Germline values: CDR1 SGHRS, CDR2 YFSETQ. CDR3 nucleotides: TGCGCCAGCAGTCTAGCGGGAGAACGATCGGATACGCAGTATTTT. Its protein is CASSLAGERSDTQYF.

This clonotype showed up just a few times. The gene calls are TRBV3-1 and TRBJ2-1, with TRBD2 identical over 9 bases. Germline V gives CDR1 LGHDT, CDR2 YNNKEL (reference sequence). The CDR3 has 16 amino acids. V lost 1 base, J lost 4 bases, and 5 bases stayed unmatched. The CDR3 protein is CASSQVVTSGYNEQFF. In nucleotides, the CDR3 is TGTGCCAGCAGCCAAGTTGTGACTAGCGGATACAATGAGCAGTTCTTC.

This clonotype has only a few counts. V and J are TRBV12-3 or TRBV12-4 and TRBJ2-2, with 7 nucleotides matching TRBD2. This CDR3 is built from 14 residues. V lost 3 bases and J lost 6; bases outside the gene matches: 4. CDR3 sequence: CASSFLGGAGELFF. CDR3 coding DNA: TGTGCCAGCAGTTTTCTTGGGGGGGCCGGGGAGCTGTTTTTT.